Shown below are 10 T cell receptor beta chains from a single sample sequenced in a study of graft-versus-host responses after intestinal transplantation. Some clones are missing from TCRdb's copy, which holds only in-frame ones; the method was immunoSEQ multiplex PCR. Counted here are fewer than 70,000 clones, approximately 92% occurring once; the ten biggest clones make up approximately 6.9%. The sample was bone marrow, taken 700 to 750 days after intestinal transplantation. These receptors were obtained from a human patient who received an intestinal transplant, so some T cells may come from the graft donor.

The chain links TRBV20-1 to TRBJ2-5; D is unclear. Trimming took off 3 bases at V and 5 bases at J, with 7 bases between the two ends. CDR3 length equals 11 residues. Germline V gene data show CDR1 as DFQATT and CDR2 as SNEGSKA (reference sequence). The CDR3 region is CSASGRETQYF. As DNA, the CDR3 is TGCAGTGCTAGCGGCCGGGAGACCCAGTACTTC.

This clone has only one observation. This rearrangement joins TRBV29-1 to TRBJ2-4, with 7 positions matching TRBD2. From germline, CDR1 is SQVTM and CDR2 ANQGSEA. The CDR3 spans 16 residues. J was trimmed by 1 base and V by 3 bases; bases with no gene match: 9. The CDR3 region has the DNA TGCAGCGTTGAGTGGGGGGGGACCAGGGCCAAAAACATTCAGTACTTC. Protein: CSVEWGGTRAKNIQYF.

This clone appeared a single time. The chain links TRBV7-7 to TRBJ1-1; the match to TRBD1 covers 7 bases. V trimming: 0 bases; J trimming: 8 bases; junction bases outside the gene matches: 3. Per germline, CDR1 SSHAT and CDR2 FNYEAQ (reference sequence). The CDR3 has 13 residues. CDR3 nucleotides: TGTGCCAGCAGCTTAGCGGAGGGACAGGAAGCTTTCTTT. Protein sequence: CASSLAEGQEAFF. Together with reference TRBV7-7 and TRBJ1-1, the CDR3 gives the full variable domain: GAGVSQSPRYKVTKRGQDVTLRCDPISSHATLYWYQQALGQGPEFLTYFNYEAQPDKSGLPSDRFSAERPEGSISTLTIQRTEQRDSAMYRCASSLAEGQEAFFGQGTRLTVV.

V gene TRBV7-9 combines with J gene TRBJ1-4; D is uncertain. The V gene's germline CDR1 is SEHNR and CDR2 FQNEAQ (reference sequence). The length of the CDR3 is 14 residues. Deletions cut 3 bases from V and 6 bases from J, with 11 bases between. The CDR3 loop reads CASSLATIDEKLFF. The DNA for the CDR3 is TGTGCCAGCAGCTTGGCCACTATTGATGAAAAACTGTTTTTT.

V usage is TRBV9 and J usage is TRBJ2-2; D is perhaps TRBD1 or TRBD2 (5 bases each). This CDR3 has 16 amino acids. Germline V gene data show CDR1 as SGDLS and CDR2 as YYNGEE. Trimming removed 2 bases from V and 0 bases from J, with 11 bases in between. Here the CDR3 reads CASSVVPGPNTGELFF. The CDR3 nucleotides are TGTGCCAGCAGCGTGGTCCCGGGACCGAACACCGGGGAGCTGTTTTTT.

The V call is TRBV5-1, the J call TRBJ2-3, with 8 bases lining up with TRBD1. There are 15 residues in the CDR3. Trimming removed 1 base from V and 4 bases from J; junction bases left unmatched: 5. Germline CDR1 SGHRS, CDR2 YFSETQ. The CDR3 here is CASSLSLDRADTQYF. The CDR3 DNA is TGCGCCAGCAGCTTGTCGCTGGACAGGGCAGATACGCAGTATTTT. The variable domain in full, completed from reference TRBV5-1 and TRBJ2-3, reads KAGVTQTPRYLIKTRGQQVTLSCSPISGHRSVSWYQQTPGQGLQFLFEYFSETQRNKGNFPGRFSGRQFSNSRSEMNVSTLELGDSALYLCASSLSLDRADTQYFGPGTRLTVL.

The CDR3 reads CASSPDLPLNIQYF. CDR3 coding DNA: TGCGCCAGCAGCCCGGACCTGCCTTTGAACATTCAGTACTTC. This chain joins TRBV5-1 and TRBJ2-4; D remains unclear. Trimming removed 4 bases at V and 7 bases at J, with 15 bases between. Germline assignment: CDR1 SGHRS and CDR2 YFSETQ. This CDR3 contains 14 residues.

The chain's CDR3 is CSVGHINEKLFF. The CDR3 bases are TGCAGCGTTGGACACATTAATGAAAAACTGTTTTTT. V and J are TRBV29-1 and TRBJ1-4; the D is unclear. Trimming pared 4 bases from V and 4 bases from J, leaving 7 bases between. This CDR3 comprises 12 residues. Per germline, CDR1 SQVTM and CDR2 ANQGSEA.

The V call is TRBV4-2, the J call TRBJ1-2, with no clear D. In germline, CDR1 is LGHNA, CDR2 YNFKEQ. V lost 7 bases and J 4 bases, leaving 19 bases between the germline ends. The CDR3 is 15 amino acids. This chain's CDR3 is CASTPPGRVGYGYTF. The CDR3 coding sequence is TGTGCCAGCACCCCCCCAGGAAGGGTAGGCTATGGCTACACCTTC.

This clone was seen only a few times. The chain uses TRBV28 and TRBJ1-5, with D possibly matching TRBD1 (5 bases). Trimming shortened V by 6 bases and J by 10 bases, and 16 bases separated the two germline ends. The CDR3 extends over 13 amino acids. Germline values: CDR1 MDHEN, CDR2 SYDVKM. The DNA of the CDR3 is TGTGCCAGCAGAGGGGTTCGTCGGCTACCCCAGCATTTT. It codes for CASRGVRRLPQHF.